The sequence of this T cell receptor (beta chain) was determined in a study of identical twins. Overall study findings and caveats: Among beta out-of-frame sequences, excess sharing between twins appeared weaker. Cross-sectional statistics, not tracking of the same donors, supported the conclusions.

MiXCR, applied by TCRdb to the 5' RACE reads, yields one record per CDR3 protein. The table includes some 630,000 distinct CDR3 sequences, roughly 7.1% detected once. Trimming cost V 7 bases and J 6 bases, with 13 bases left between them. Germline V gives CDR1 MNHNS, CDR2 SASEGT. CDR3 length equals 13 residues. To note about this clonotype: Its antigen is as yet unknown.

The same specimen was also included in a second study, on yellow fever vaccine responses in identical twins.

The sequencing input was PBMCs. The sequence derives from a woman aged 18-29 years in good health. This chain connects TRBV6-1 to TRBJ1-3; no clear D. Here the CDR3 reads CASTDSGANTIYF. CDR3 in DNA: TGTGCCAGCACCGACTCGGGAGCAAACACCATATATTTT.